The rows below give T cell receptor beta chains drawn from one sample of a study of post-analysis software for immune sequencing data. TCRdb independently ran MiXCR on the PCR reads; one entry per CDR3 protein. The table shows approximately 690,000 distinct CDR3 sequences, with more than 50% occurring only once. Sequencing input: blood. These receptors originate from a girl aged 2-15 years with multiple sclerosis. Each CDR3 is given with its conserved first and last residue. A D gene is named only where the DNA matches it firmly. Size is omitted from some rows. Given values are once, few, many or a class for expanded clones.

>TRBJ2-1|-|TRBD2|TRBV12-3/TRBV12-4
CASSFALAGGNYNEQFF
TGTGCCAGCAGTTTTGCGCTAGCGGGGGGGAACTACAATGAGCAGTTCTTC
>TRBJ2-7|-|TRBD1|TRBV3-1
CASSQVTGEDEQYF
TGTGCCAGCAGCCAAGTTACAGGGGAAGACGAGCAGTACTTC
>TRBJ2-1|few|-|TRBV12-3/TRBV12-4
CASSFRSKDEQFF
TGTGCCAGCAGTTTTCGGTCGAAGGATGAGCAGTTCTTC
>TRBJ1-2|-|-|TRBV12-3/TRBV12-4
CASSMTGLGYGYTF
TGTGCCAGCAGCATGACAGGCCTCGGCTATGGCTACACCTTC
>TRBJ2-7|-|TRBD1|TRBV3-1
CASSQDLDRIYEQYF
TGTGCCAGCAGCCAAGATCTGGACAGGATCTACGAGCAGTACTTC
>TRBJ2-7|-|TRBD2|TRBV7-9
CASSSGLAGGPGEQYF
TGTGCCAGCAGCTCGGGACTAGCGGGAGGGCCGGGAGAGCAGTACTTC
>TRBJ2-3|-|-|TRBV7-8
CASSLSISGSDTQYF
TGTGCCAGCAGCTTATCCATCTCAGGGTCGGATACGCAGTATTTT
>TRBJ2-3|-|-|TRBV7-3
CASRQTAEGPDTQYF
TGTGCCAGCCGCCAGACCGCAGAGGGGCCAGATACGCAGTATTTT
>TRBJ1-6|once|-|TRBV15
CATSRDPRFEEENSPLHF
TGTGCCACCAGCAGAGATCCGCGGTTTGAGGAGGAGAATTCACCCCTCCACTTT
>TRBJ2-1|-|TRBD2|TRBV7-9
CASSSPLGGSSYNEQVF
TGTGCCAGCAGCTCTCCCTTGGGCGGGAGCTCCTACAATGAGCAGGTCTTC
>TRBJ2-5|few|TRBD1|TRBV10-3
CAIRHDGQGPETQYF
TGTGCCATCAGACATGACGGACAGGGCCCAGAGACCCAGTACTTC
>TRBJ2-4|many|-|TRBV27
CASKSPGSIQYF
TGTGCCAGCAAGTCACCAGGGTCCATTCAGTACTTC
>TRBJ2-7|-|-|TRBV6-6
CASSYPPMGPYNEQYF
TGTGCCAGCAGTTACCCTCCGATGGGACCCTACAATGAGCAGTACTTC
>TRBJ1-1|-|-|TRBV4-3
CASSQQQGTEAFF
TGCGCCAGCAGCCAGCAACAGGGAACTGAAGCTTTCTTT
>TRBJ2-1|few|TRBD1|TRBV4-1
CASSQDRTGYNEQFF
TGCGCCAGCAGCCAAGATAGGACAGGGTACAATGAGCAGTTCTTC
>TRBJ1-2|-|TRBD1|TRBV20-1
CSAARTGGAGNYGYTF
TGCAGTGCCGCACGGACAGGGGGCGCTGGGAACTATGGCTACACCTTC
>TRBJ1-1|-|TRBD1|TRBV3-1
CASSRTTGGSNTEAFF
TGTGCCAGCAGCCGGACGACAGGGGGATCGAACACTGAAGCTTTCTTT
>TRBJ2-1|-|-|TRBV11-2
CASSLGAAPSSYNEQFF
TGTGCCAGCAGCTTAGGGGCGGCACCAAGCTCCTACAATGAGCAGTTCTTC
>TRBJ2-1|-|-|TRBV5-1
CASSLVRQSGTEQFF
TGCGCCAGCAGCTTGGTTCGGCAGAGCGGTACAGAGCAGTTCTTC